This T cell receptor beta chain emerged from a study of control samples from healthy donors and cancer patients. Sequenced by immunoSEQ multiplex PCR; TCRdb stores in-frame clones only, minus some. Of about 17,000 clones listed, 70% to 90% are singletons. The source material was PBMCs. This sequence was found in a man aged 55-75 years with head and neck cancer.

Here the CDR3 DNA reads TGTGCCAGCTCAGACCCCCCGAACACTGAAGCTTTCTTT. Residues: CASSDPPNTEAFF. The chain employs TRBV18 and TRBJ1-1; D remains ambiguous. The CDR3 is 13 residues long. Germline lookup yields CDR1 KGHSH and CDR2 LQKENI. Trimming pared 5 bases from V and 1 base from J, leaving 8 bases between.